The 28 T cell receptor beta chains presented below share a single source sample, sequenced in a study of shared clonotypes between healthy human individuals. Assay used: immunoSEQ multiplex PCR; TCRdb lists only in-frame clones, some missing. The data show about 2.4 million clones, more than 90% seen once. The sequenced material came from naive CD4+ T cells sorted from blood. Subset here: CD45RA+ positively selected. These receptors all come from a man aged 18 to 29 in good health.

The chain uses TRBV5-1 and TRBJ1-1, with unresolved D. The germline V and J ends were trimmed by 4 bases and 1 base, with 17 bases remaining between them. Germline CDR1 and CDR2: SGHRS and YFSETQ. CDR3 length: 16 amino acids. The CDR3 loop reads CASSQDALPSNTEAFF. Written as DNA, the CDR3 is TGCGCCAGCAGCCAGGACGCCCTACCTTCGAACACTGAAGCTTTCTTT.

This chain uses TRBV18 with TRBJ1-3, with D perhaps TRBD1 (5 bases). Germline lookup yields CDR1 KGHSH and CDR2 LQKENI. The ends were cut back, 3 bases at V and 6 bases at J, with 15 bases in the middle. This CDR3 has 15 amino acids. CDR3 in DNA: TGTGCCAGCTCACCCCTCTTTGCGGGGGAAAACACCATATATTTT. Encoded protein: CASSPLFAGENTIYF.

The rearrangement links TRBV27 to TRBJ1-1; no reliable D call. Germline-derived CDR1 and CDR2 are MNHEY and SMNVEV (reference sequence). Trimming took off 3 bases at V and 4 bases at J, with 9 bases between the two ends. This CDR3 spans 13 amino acids. The CDR3 coding sequence is TGTGCCAGCAGTTTCTCTGACGGCACTGAAGCTTTCTTT. It codes for CASSFSDGTEAFF.

The V gene is TRBV15, the J gene TRBJ2-1, with D perhaps matching TRBD2 (5 bases). Germline lookup yields CDR1 LNHNV and CDR2 YYDKDF (reference sequence). This CDR3 region has 16 residues. Deletions cut 1 base from V and 0 bases from J, with 10 bases between. Here the CDR3 DNA reads TGTGCCACCAGCAGAGTCTCGGGAAGCTCCTACAATGAGCAGTTCTTC. It translates to CATSRVSGSSYNEQFF.

Comment on this clone: Other DNA sequences in the same sample also yield this CDR3. The chain has TRBV11-2 and TRBJ2-3, with D uncertain. The CDR3 is made up of 12 amino acids. V was pared by 5 bases and J by 2 bases, with 5 bases between. From germline, CDR1 is SGHAT and CDR2 FQNNGV. The CDR3 DNA sequence: TGTGCCAGCAGCCAGCACACAGATACGCAGTATTTT. Its protein is CASSQHTDTQYF.

The chain joins TRBV4-1 to TRBJ1-1; D remains ambiguous. The CDR3 sequence is 14 residues long. CDR1 MGHRA and CDR2 YSYEKL come from the germline V gene. Trimming took 1 base from V and 3 from J, leaving 9 bases between them. Here the CDR3 reads CASSQGLRDTEAFF. The CDR3 bases are TGCGCCAGCAGCCAAGGGCTACGGGACACTGAAGCTTTCTTT.

The V gene is TRBV11-2, the J gene TRBJ1-6, with TRBD1 as a possible D gene (5 bases). Germline assignment: CDR1 SGHAT and CDR2 FQNNGV. Trimming left V 5 bases short and J 9 bases short, with 17 bases between. The CDR3 consists of 15 residues. CDR3 nucleotides: TGTGCCAGCAGCCCGAAGAGGGGCGGGGGTTCACCCCTCCACTTT. This translates into CASSPKRGGGSPLHF.

The chain uses TRBV28 and TRBJ2-1; D gene ambiguous. The CDR3 is 12 residues long. V lost 3 bases, J lost 9 bases, and 9 bases lay in between. The germline gives CDR1 MDHEN, CDR2 SYDVKM. CDR3 region: CASSFPSTEQFF. CDR3 sequence (DNA): TGTGCCAGCAGTTTCCCTAGTACTGAGCAGTTCTTC.

The chain has TRBV28 and TRBJ2-7, with 9 bases lining up with TRBD1. CDR3 size: 15 residues. Germline CDR1 is MDHEN and CDR2 is SYDVKM. Trimming cost V 4 bases and J 6 bases; bases outside gene matches: 10. CDR3 sequence (DNA): TGTGCCAGCAGTTCATTGGGACAGGGATATAGCGAGCAGTACTTC. Translating gives CASSSLGQGYSEQYF.

The chain links TRBV19 to TRBJ1-6, with D perhaps matching TRBD1 (5 bases). The CDR3 totals 14 residues. CDR1 LNHDA and CDR2 SQIVND come from the germline V gene (reference sequence). The V and J ends lost 5 bases and 4 bases respectively, with 9 bases between them. As DNA, the CDR3 is TGTGCCAGTAGTGAAACAGGATATAATTCACCCCTCCACTTT. Encoded protein: CASSETGYNSPLHF.

This clone came up once. V and J are TRBV6-6 and TRBJ1-2, with 7 bases identical to TRBD1. This CDR3 has 16 residues. V shed 2 bases and J 6 bases; nucleotides not matched to a gene: 12. The germline CDR1 and CDR2 sequences are MNHNY and SVGAGI (reference sequence). The CDR3 here is CASSYGRSSGGDGYTF. CDR3 nucleotides: TGTGCCAGCAGTTACGGGAGGTCCTCAGGGGGTGATGGCTACACCTTC.

The chain uses TRBV19 and TRBJ1-5; perhaps TRBD1 as D (5 bases). Germline values: CDR1 LNHDA, CDR2 SQIVND (reference sequence). With 4 bases removed from V and 0 bases from J, the gap between germline ends came to 13 bases. The CDR3 has 16 amino acids. The CDR3 is CASSTGPGRSNQPQHF. CDR3 sequence (DNA): TGTGCCAGTAGTACAGGGCCTGGGCGTAGCAATCAGCCCCAGCATTTT. The entire variable domain, with the rest obtained from reference TRBV19 and TRBJ1-5, is as follows: DGGITQSPKYLFRKEGQNVTLSCEQNLNHDAMYWYRQDPGQGLRLIYYSQIVNDFQKGDIAEGYSVSREKKESFPLTVTSAQKNPTAFYLCASSTGPGRSNQPQHFGDGTRLSIL.

The rearrangement uses TRBV30 and TRBJ2-5; TRBD1 matches at 10 bases. Germline CDR1 and CDR2: GTSNPN and SVGIG (reference sequence). CDR3 length equals 13 residues. The V gene end was trimmed by 5 bases and the J gene end by 2 bases; junction bases not matched to a gene: 2. CDR3 in amino acids: CAWGQGVQETQYF. The DNA of the CDR3 is TGTGCCTGGGGACAGGGGGTACAAGAGACCCAGTACTTC.

The J gene is TRBJ1-2, the V gene TRBV5-5; D gene unclear. The CDR3 has 16 residues. Germline loops: CDR1 SGHKS, CDR2 YYEKEE (reference sequence). V was pared by 1 base and J by 4 bases, with 17 bases between. Here the CDR3 reads CASSLSTQQILYGYTF. The CDR3 DNA sequence: TGTGCCAGCAGCTTGAGTACGCAACAGATCCTCTATGGCTACACCTTC.

Details on this clone: Other DNA sequences in this specimen translate into the identical CDR3. V and J are TRBV2 and TRBJ1-1; the match to TRBD1 covers 7 bases. The CDR3 has 13 amino acids. Unmatched junction bases numbered 5, after V lost 6 bases and J lost 4 bases. The germline V gene has CDR1 SNHLY and CDR2 FYNNEI. The DNA for the CDR3 is TGTGCCAGCAGACTACAGGGGTCCACTGAAGCTTTCTTT. Its translation: CASRLQGSTEAFF.

This clone has just one count. This sequence joins TRBV5-4 and TRBJ1-1; no definite D call. Per germline, CDR1 SGHNT and CDR2 YYREEE (reference sequence). V dropped 0 bases and J dropped 1 base, with 10 bases sitting between them. The CDR3 spans 15 residues. CDR3 loop: CASSLGSRANTEAFF. The CDR3 coding sequence is TGTGCCAGCAGCTTGGGATCGCGTGCGAACACTGAAGCTTTCTTT.

The V gene is TRBV5-1, the J gene TRBJ1-1; 7 positions match TRBD1. The germline V gene encodes CDR1 SGHRS and CDR2 YFSETQ. The CDR3 totals 13 residues. Trimming removed 3 bases from V and 12 bases from J; junction bases left unmatched: 11. For the CDR3, the DNA is TGCGCCAGCAGCTCCGGACAGGCCAGAGGGTCTTTCTTT. It translates to CASSSGQARGSFF.

The chain uses TRBV5-1 and TRBJ1-1; D perhaps matches TRBD1 (6 bases). The CDR3 is 14 residues long. In germline, CDR1 is SGHRS, CDR2 YFSETQ. V was shortened by 5 bases and J by 0 bases, with 11 bases between the two germline ends. CDR3 nucleotide sequence: TGCGCCAGCAGTCGGGGGCTGGTGAACACTGAAGCTTTCTTT. This codes for CASSRGLVNTEAFF. Drawing the rest from reference TRBV5-1 and TRBJ1-1, the complete variable domain is KAGVTQTPRYLIKTRGQQVTLSCSPISGHRSVSWYQQTPGQGLQFLFEYFSETQRNKGNFPGRFSGRQFSNSRSEMNVSTLELGDSALYLCASSRGLVNTEAFFGQGTRLTVV.

This chain joins TRBV30 and TRBJ1-2; unclear D gene. In germline, CDR1 is GTSNPN, CDR2 SVGIG (reference sequence). The CDR3 spans 12 residues. With 4 bases removed from V and 5 bases from J, the gap between germline ends came to 11 bases. The CDR3 nucleotides are TGTGCCTGGAAGGACTTACGGTATGGCTACACCTTC. Amino acids: CAWKDLRYGYTF.

The rearrangement uses TRBV28 and TRBJ2-3, with 10 nucleotides matching TRBD2. Germline CDR1 MDHEN, CDR2 SYDVKM. The CDR3 has 16 residues. The V and J ends lost 6 bases and 2 bases, in that order; junction bases with no gene match: 8. The CDR3, as DNA: TGTGCCAGCAGCCCTAGCGGGGGCCCCCCCACAGATACGCAGTATTTT. Translation: CASSPSGGPPTDTQYF.

Worth noting for this clone: Other nucleotide sequences in the sample specify the same CDR3. The gene calls are TRBV7-9 and TRBJ2-5; either TRBD1 or TRBD2 may supply D (5 bases each). The germline gives CDR1 SEHNR, CDR2 FQNEAQ (reference sequence). CDR3 length equals 14 residues. The ends were cut back, 6 bases at V and 2 bases at J, with 13 bases in the middle. This CDR3 reads CASSPGTDQETQYF. The CDR3 DNA reads TGTGCCAGCAGTCCGGGGACGGATCAAGAGACCCAGTACTTC.

This chain connects TRBV28 to TRBJ1-5; maybe TRBD1 (5 bases). CDR3 length: 15 residues. V dropped 7 bases and J dropped 5 bases, with 18 bases sitting between them. The V gene's germline CDR1 is MDHEN and CDR2 SYDVKM. This CDR3 is CASNQGPTLDQPQHF. DNA of the CDR3: TGTGCCAGCAACCAGGGACCTACCCTCGATCAGCCCCAGCATTTT.

The rearrangement joins TRBV19 to TRBJ2-7, with 8 bases matching TRBD2. Germline trimming cut 7 bases from V and 0 bases from J; bases unmatched to any gene: 5. The V gene's germline CDR1 is LNHDA and CDR2 SQIVND (reference sequence). There are 14 residues in the CDR3. CDR3 sequence reads: CASMNGGASYEQYF. The DNA for the CDR3 is TGTGCCAGTATGAACGGGGGGGCCTCCTACGAGCAGTACTTC.

The V gene is TRBV7-3, the J gene TRBJ1-1, with TRBD1 as a possible D gene (6 bases). CDR3 length: 16 amino acids. Germline CDR1 reads SGHTA; CDR2 reads FQGTGA. The germline V and J ends were trimmed by 1 base and 1 base, with 13 bases remaining between them. The DNA for the CDR3 is TGTGCCAGCAGCTTAATGGGGCAGGGGCCGAACACTGAAGCTTTCTTT. Protein product: CASSLMGQGPNTEAFF. The full variable domain, with the rest looked up from reference TRBV7-3 and TRBJ1-1, is GAGVSQTPSNKVTEKGKYVELRCDPISGHTALYWYRQSLGQGPEFLIYFQGTGAADDSGLPNDRFFAVRPEGSVSTLKIQRTERGDSAVYLCASSLMGQGPNTEAFFGQGTRLTVV.

The chain joins TRBV5-5 to TRBJ1-1; the D is unclear. The germline CDR1 and CDR2 sequences are SGHKS and YYEKEE (reference sequence). Between the trimmed V and J ends, which lost 0 bases and 4 bases, there was a span of 4 bases. The CDR3 contains 12 residues. This CDR3 reads CASSLAPTEAFF. CDR3 coding DNA: TGTGCCAGCAGCTTGGCCCCCACTGAAGCTTTCTTT.

The rearrangement uses TRBV28 and TRBJ2-2; the match to TRBD2 covers 7 bases. Trimming removed 10 bases from V and 4 bases from J; junction bases left unmatched: 12. CDR3 length equals 15 residues. The V gene's germline CDR1 is MDHEN and CDR2 SYDVKM. This CDR3 is CATDLGGAPTGELFF. The CDR3 DNA reads as TGTGCCACCGATCTGGGAGGGGCGCCCACCGGGGAGCTGTTTTTT. The variable domain in full, completed from reference TRBV28 and TRBJ2-2, reads DVKVTQSSRYLVKRTGEKVFLECVQDMDHENMFWYRQDPGLGLRLIYFSYDVKMKEKGDIPEGYSVSREKKERFSLILESASTNQTSMYLCATDLGGAPTGELFFGEGSRLTVL.

This clone showed up just once. This same CDR3 is encoded by further DNA sequences in the sample. V usage is TRBV5-1 and J usage is TRBJ1-4; 8 bases match TRBD1. The V gene end was trimmed by 3 bases and the J gene end by 0 bases; junction bases not matched to a gene: 1. CDR3 size: 15 residues. Germline CDR1 reads SGHRS; CDR2 reads YFSETQ. The CDR3 protein is CASSWDRSTNEKLFF. In DNA, the CDR3 is TGCGCCAGCAGCTGGGACAGGTCAACTAATGAAAAACTGTTTTTT.

This sequence joins TRBV4-1 and TRBJ1-2; D remains unclear. The CDR3 has 15 residues. Trimming removed 4 bases from V and 4 bases from J, with 16 bases in between. CDR1 MGHRA and CDR2 YSYEKL come from the germline V gene. CDR3 in amino acids: CASSPEGLIPYGYTF. In nucleotides, the CDR3 is TGCGCCAGCAGCCCCGAGGGCCTAATACCCTATGGCTACACCTTC.